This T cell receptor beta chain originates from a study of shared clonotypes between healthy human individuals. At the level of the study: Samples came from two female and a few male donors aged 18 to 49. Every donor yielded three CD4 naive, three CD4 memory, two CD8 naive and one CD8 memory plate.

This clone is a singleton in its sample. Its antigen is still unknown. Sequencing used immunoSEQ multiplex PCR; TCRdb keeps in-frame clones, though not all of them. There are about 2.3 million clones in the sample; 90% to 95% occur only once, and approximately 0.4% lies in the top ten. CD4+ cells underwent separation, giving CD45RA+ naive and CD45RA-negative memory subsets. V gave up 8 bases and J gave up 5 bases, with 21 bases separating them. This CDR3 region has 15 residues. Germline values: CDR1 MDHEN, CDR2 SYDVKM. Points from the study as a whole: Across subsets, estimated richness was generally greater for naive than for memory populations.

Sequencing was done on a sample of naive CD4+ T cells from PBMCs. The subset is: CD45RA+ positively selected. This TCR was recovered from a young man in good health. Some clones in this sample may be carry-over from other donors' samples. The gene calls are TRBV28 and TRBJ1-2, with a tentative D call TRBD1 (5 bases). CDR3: CASFRAGGRVYGYTF. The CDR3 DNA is TGTGCCAGCTTTCGGGCTGGGGGTAGGGTTTATGGCTACACCTTC.